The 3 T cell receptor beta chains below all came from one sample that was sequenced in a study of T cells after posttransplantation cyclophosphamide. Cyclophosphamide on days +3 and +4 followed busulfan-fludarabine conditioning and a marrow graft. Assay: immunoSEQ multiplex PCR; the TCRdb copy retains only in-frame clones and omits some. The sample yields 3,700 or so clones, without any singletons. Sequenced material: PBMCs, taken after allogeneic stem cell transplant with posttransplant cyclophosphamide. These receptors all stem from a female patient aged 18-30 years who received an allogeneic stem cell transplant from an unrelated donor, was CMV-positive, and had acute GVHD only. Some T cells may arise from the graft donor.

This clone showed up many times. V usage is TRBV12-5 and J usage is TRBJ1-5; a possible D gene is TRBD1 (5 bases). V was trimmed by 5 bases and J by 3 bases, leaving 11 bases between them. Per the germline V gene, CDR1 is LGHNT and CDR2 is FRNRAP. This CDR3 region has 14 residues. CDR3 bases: TGTGCTAGTGGTACCTTGACAGACAATCAGCCCCAGCATTTT. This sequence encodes CASGTLTDNQPQHF.

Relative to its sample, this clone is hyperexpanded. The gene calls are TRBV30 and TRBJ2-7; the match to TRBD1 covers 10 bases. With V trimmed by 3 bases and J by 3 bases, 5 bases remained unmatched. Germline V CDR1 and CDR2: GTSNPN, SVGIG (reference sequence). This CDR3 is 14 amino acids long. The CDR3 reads CAWSDGTGDYEQYF. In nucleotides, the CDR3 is TGTGCCTGGAGCGACGGGACAGGGGACTACGAGCAGTACTTC.

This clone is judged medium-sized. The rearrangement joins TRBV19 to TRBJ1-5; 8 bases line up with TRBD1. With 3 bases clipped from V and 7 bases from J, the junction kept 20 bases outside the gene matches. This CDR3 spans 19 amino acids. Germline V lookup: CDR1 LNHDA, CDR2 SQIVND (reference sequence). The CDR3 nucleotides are TGTGCCAGTAGTATTCGGTCTGGAAACGCAGGACAGGGTTCCCAGCCCCAGCATTTT. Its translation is CASSIRSGNAGQGSQPQHF.